This T cell receptor beta chain was recovered during a study of shared clonotypes between healthy human individuals. Every subset's genomic DNA went evenly onto several immunoSEQ plates. Data came from immunoSEQ multiplex PCR; TCRdb stores just in-frame clones and leaves some out. Of some 580,000 clones in the sample, roughly 98% were seen once. This clone was recorded only once. CDR3 length: 12 residues. CDR1 is GTSNPN and CDR2 is SVGIG in the germline V gene (reference sequence). Trimming removed 3 bases at V and 7 bases at J, with 10 bases between. Terminally differentiated effector memory CD45RA+ cells were left out of the naive CD8 fraction, which was CD45RO-negative and positively selected for CCR7.

The chain combines TRBV30 with TRBJ2-1; TRBD1 is a possible D gene (5 bases). Sequenced input: naive CD8+ T cells sorted from blood. This receptor was taken from a man in his thirties or forties in good health. The CDR3: CAWRPGWNEQFF. The DNA of the CDR3 is TGTGCCTGGAGGCCAGGGTGGAATGAGCAGTTCTTC.